This T cell receptor beta chain was sequenced in a study of cytomegalovirus exposure and HLA in healthy donors. Study results and limitations: The HLA-A and HLA-B alleles of most subjects were reportedly predicted accurately from TCR beta sequences. Indistinguishability led to the exclusion of some V segments, TRBV6-2 and TRBV6-3 included.

Concerning this clone: Antigen specificity is unknown.

Researchers ran the PCR with 60 Vbeta and 13 Jbeta primers. Sequencing was performed with immunoSEQ multiplex PCR; in TCRdb, only in-frame clones are kept and a portion is missing. This sample yields around 130,000 clones, of which more than 70% are seen a single time; 0.94% belongs to the top ten. The CDR3 is 13 residues long. The V and J ends lost 4 bases and 0 bases, in that order; junction bases with no gene match: 1. Germline CDR1 SQVTM, CDR2 ANQGSEA. Sequences were obtained from PBMCs. This TCR was sampled from a woman aged 55-75 years in good health and CMV-seronegative. The chain joins TRBV29-1 to TRBJ1-2; 8 bases are a match to TRBD1. This chain's CDR3 is CSVGQGTNYGYTF. CDR3 DNA sequence: TGCAGCGTTGGACAGGGGACTAACTATGGCTACACCTTC.